This paragraph covers one TCR beta chain sequence. Antigen unknown. Here immunoSEQ multiplex PCR was the method, and the copy in TCRdb shows in-frame clones only, minus some. The sample yields over 1,500 clones, about 76% seen once. The record originates from a study of tissue T cells after allogeneic stem cell transplantation. About the study: Of the grafts for graft-versus-host disease patients, several were unmodified and three CD34-selected.

J was trimmed by 3 bases and V by 2 bases; bases with no gene match: 10. The CDR3 runs to 16 residues. The germline CDR1 and CDR2 sequences are SQVTM and ANQGSEA. Broader study findings: Anatomically similar tissues had similar TCR repertoires within each patient. Alloreactivity or antigen specificity of tissue TCRs was not determined; some clones might be host cells.

This clonotype was obtained from a male patient aged 40 to 70 with steroid-refractory graft-versus-host disease after an allogeneic stem cell transplant. A share of the T cells may be of graft donor origin. The J gene is TRBJ1-1, the V gene TRBV29-1, with 9 bases matching TRBD1. Material: colon tissue, obtained at autopsy. In nucleotides, the CDR3 is TGCAGCGTTGAATTTTCGCCGGGGGACAGGGACACTGAAGCTTTCTTT. Translated: CSVEFSPGDRDTEAFF.